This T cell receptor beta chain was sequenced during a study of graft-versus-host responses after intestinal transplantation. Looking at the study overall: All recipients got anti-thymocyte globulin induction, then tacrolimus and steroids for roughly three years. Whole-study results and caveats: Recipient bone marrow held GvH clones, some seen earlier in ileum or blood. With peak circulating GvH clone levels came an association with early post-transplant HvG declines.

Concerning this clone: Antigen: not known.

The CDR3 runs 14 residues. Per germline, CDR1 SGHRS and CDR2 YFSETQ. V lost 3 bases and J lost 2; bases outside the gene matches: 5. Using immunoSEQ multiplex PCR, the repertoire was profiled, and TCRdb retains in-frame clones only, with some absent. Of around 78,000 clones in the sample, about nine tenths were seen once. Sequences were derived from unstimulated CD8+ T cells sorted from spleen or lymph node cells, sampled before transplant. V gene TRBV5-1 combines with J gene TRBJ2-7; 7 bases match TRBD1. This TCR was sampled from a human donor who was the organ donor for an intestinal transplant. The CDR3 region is CASSYGTDAYEQYF. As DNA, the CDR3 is TGCGCCAGCAGCTACGGGACAGATGCCTACGAGCAGTACTTC.